Here is one T cell receptor beta chain with its context. Its target is unknown. Other nucleotide sequences from this sample produce the same CDR3. Healthy and HIV-negative, the adult donors had no recent acute infections or vaccinations. The sample is drawn from a study of shared clonotypes between healthy human individuals. Clones were read by immunoSEQ multiplex PCR, and TCRdb kept only the in-frame ones, dropping some. This table has about 2.4 million clones, under 95% appearing once. V shed 1 base, J shed 5 bases, and the junction held 7 bases outside the gene matches. This CDR3 spans 15 amino acids. The germline V gene has CDR1 SGHRS and CDR2 YFSETQ. Study-level results: With a handful of donors compared, around 5.4% of naive CD4 clonotypes were shared.

V usage is TRBV5-1 and J usage is TRBJ2-3; 7 nucleotides align to TRBD2. This TCR came from a man aged 18 to 35 in good health. Some clones in this sample may be carry-over from other donors' samples. Material for sequencing was naive CD4+ T cells from PBMCs. This sample's subset: CD45RA+ positively selected. The CDR3 sequence: CASSLLAGGGDTQYF. The CDR3 DNA reads TGCGCCAGCAGCTTGCTGGCAGGCGGGGGAGATACGCAGTATTTT.